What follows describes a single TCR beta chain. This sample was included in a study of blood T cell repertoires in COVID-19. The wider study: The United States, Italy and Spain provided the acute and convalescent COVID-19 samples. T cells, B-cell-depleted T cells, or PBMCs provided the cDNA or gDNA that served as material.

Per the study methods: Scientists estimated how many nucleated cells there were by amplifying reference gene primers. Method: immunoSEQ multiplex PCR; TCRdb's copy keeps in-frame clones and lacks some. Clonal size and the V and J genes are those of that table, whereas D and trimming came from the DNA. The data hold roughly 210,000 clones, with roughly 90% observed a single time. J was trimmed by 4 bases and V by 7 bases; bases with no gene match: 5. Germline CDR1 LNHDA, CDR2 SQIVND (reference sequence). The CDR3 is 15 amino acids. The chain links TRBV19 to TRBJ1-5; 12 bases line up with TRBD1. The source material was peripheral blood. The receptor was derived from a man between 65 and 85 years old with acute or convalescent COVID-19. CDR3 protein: CASMGQGAGNQPQHF. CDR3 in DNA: TGTGCCAGTATGGGACAGGGGGCTGGAAATCAGCCCCAGCATTTT.